Presented here are 6 T cell receptor beta chains from one specimen sequenced in a study of lymphopenia after photon versus proton radiotherapy. Measured with immunoSEQ multiplex PCR; TCRdb has only the in-frame clones, and not every one. The sample lists roughly 49,000 clones, around 90% occurring once. Specimen: peripheral blood, collected from a patient treated with photon-based radiotherapy. These receptors were collected from a woman aged 40 to 50 with cholangiocarcinoma.

This clone was observed once. The chain is built from TRBV7-8 and TRBJ1-4; TRBD1 is a possible D gene (5 bases). Trimming removed 4 bases from V and 4 bases from J, with 16 bases in between. Germline values: CDR1 SGHVS, CDR2 FQNEAQ. The CDR3 has 16 residues. The CDR3 is CASSSSGTALNEKLFF. Here the CDR3 DNA reads TGTGCCAGCAGCTCGTCGGGGACGGCGCTTAATGAAAAACTGTTTTTT. The variable domain in full, with the rest retrieved from reference TRBV7-8 and TRBJ1-4, is GAGVSQSPRYKVAKRGQDVALRCDPISGHVSLFWYQQALGQGPEFLTYFQNEAQLDKSGLPSDRFFAERPEGSVSTLKIQRTQQEDSAVYLCASSSSGTALNEKLFFGSGTQLSVL.

V and J are TRBV28 and TRBJ1-6; weak D call: TRBD1 (5 bases). V was cut by 2 bases and J by 0 bases, with 14 bases left in between. CDR1 is MDHEN, CDR2 SYDVKM, per germline. The CDR3 contains 18 residues. The CDR3 DNA reads as TGTGCCAGCAGTTTAAGCGACAGCTCAATCTCCTATAATTCACCCCTCCACTTT. Its translation is CASSLSDSSISYNSPLHF.

This clone was recorded only once. The rearrangement uses TRBV5-4 and TRBJ2-3; D is possibly TRBD2 (6 bases). The CDR3 has 16 amino acids. V lost 0 bases, J lost 2 bases, and 13 bases lay in between. Germline values: CDR1 SGHNT, CDR2 YYREEE (reference sequence). This CDR3 reads CASSLARDSYTDTQYF. The CDR3 nucleotides read TGTGCCAGCAGCTTGGCTCGGGACTCCTACACAGATACGCAGTATTTT.

This clone occurred once. The rearrangement links TRBV9 to TRBJ1-3; 7 bases match TRBD1. The CDR3 spans 17 residues. Germline-derived CDR1 and CDR2 are SGDLS and YYNGEE. Germline trimming cut 4 bases from V and 0 bases from J; bases unmatched to any gene: 10. CDR3 loop: CASSPRTGVSSGNTIYF. CDR3 coding DNA: TGTGCCAGCAGCCCCCGCACAGGGGTCAGCTCTGGAAACACCATATATTTT. The full variable domain, completed using reference TRBV9 and TRBJ1-3, is DSGVTQTPKHLITATGQRVTLRCSPRSGDLSVYWYQQSLDQGLQFLIQYYNGEERAKGNILERFSAQQFPDLHSELNLSSLELGDSALYFCASSPRTGVSSGNTIYFGEGSWLTVV.

The chain is built from TRBV10-1 and TRBJ2-7; TRBD2 agrees at 7 bases. This CDR3 comprises 15 residues. With 3 bases clipped from V and 0 bases from J, the junction kept 5 bases outside the gene matches. Germline CDR1 reads WNHNN; CDR2 reads SYGVQD (reference sequence). The CDR3 DNA reads as TGCGCCAGCAGTGATACGCGGGGGAGCTCCTACGAGCAGTACTTC. Encoded protein: CASSDTRGSSYEQYF.

The chain is built from TRBV29-1 and TRBJ1-2, with 9 bases identical to TRBD1. V lost 3 bases and J lost 4; bases outside the gene matches: 6. This CDR3 is built from 14 residues. Per germline, CDR1 SQVTM and CDR2 ANQGSEA. The CDR3 DNA sequence: TGCAGCGTTGAGGTACAGGGGGCTCCCTATGGCTACACCTTC. Amino acids: CSVEVQGAPYGYTF.